The T cell receptor (beta chain) under discussion was sequenced for a study of radiotherapy plus CTLA-4 blockade in lung cancer. Across the study: Objective responses were observed in 15% to 20% of patients, and disease control was achieved by 30% to 35%. Notes on the study in general: Strongest reported response predictors: early blood clone changes and post-radiation interferon-beta. Blood saw expansion of tumor-derived TCR clones after radiotherapy plus ipilimumab.

Assay: immunoSEQ multiplex PCR; the TCRdb copy retains only in-frame clones and omits some. The sample yields some 94,000 clones, around 80% seen once. In regard to this clone: Its antigen is unknown.

The length of the CDR3 is 13 residues. The V end lost 6 bases, the J end lost 3 bases, and 11 bases lay between the germline ends. Germline V CDR1 and CDR2: SGHKS, YYEKEE (reference sequence). The sample here was peripheral blood, taken from a patient treated with radiotherapy plus ipilimumab. This chain joins TRBV5-5 and TRBJ2-3, with D unresolved. The sequence came from a human donor with non-small cell lung cancer that progressed on radiotherapy plus ipilimumab. CDR3 sequence: CASTGVWTDTQYF. The CDR3 DNA follows: TGTGCCAGCACCGGAGTCTGGACAGATACGCAGTATTTT.